This T cell receptor (beta chain) was sequenced for a study of blood T cell repertoires in COVID-19. On the study more broadly: Acute-phase and convalescent COVID-19 samples originated in the United States, Italy and Spain. T cells, B-cell-depleted T cells, or PBMCs supplied cDNA or gDNA.

Germline CDR1 MNHEY, CDR2 SMNVEV (reference sequence). The CDR3 is made up of 16 amino acids. After removal of 5 bases from V and 7 bases from J, the junction contained 11 bases not matched to a gene. As handled by the study authors: Reference gene primer amplification gave nucleated cell count estimates. The table came from immunoSEQ multiplex PCR; TCRdb's copy has only in-frame clones and leaves some out. The DNA gave D and trimming, while V, J and clone size come from that table. The sample holds a few hundred thousand clones, around four fifths seen once. This clone came up once. V usage is TRBV27 and J usage is TRBJ1-6; 7 nucleotides match TRBD1. The TCR comes from a man in his fifties or sixties with acute or convalescent COVID-19. The sequenced sample consisted of peripheral blood. CDR3 bases: TGTGCCAGCAGTGTTCGAGGGGGGACAGTGAATTCACCCCTCCACTTT. This encodes CASSVRGGTVNSPLHF.